Listed below are T cell receptor beta chains from one sample, sequenced in a study of T cells in Graves' hyperthyroidism and ophthalmopathy. TCRdb re-analysed the multiplex PCR reads in MiXCR, keeping a single row per CDR3 protein. The repertoire holds about 740,000 distinct CDR3 sequences, with approximately 14% as singletons. Sequenced material: blood. The source of these receptors is a woman between 18 and 29 years old with Graves' hyperthyroidism. Both conserved end residues are part of each CDR3. Fields, in order: CDR3 length, J gene, clone size, V gene, D gene, CDR3 DNA, CDR3 protein. A D gene is named only where the DNA matches it firmly. Clone size is shown for a subset of rows, as once, few, many or a class of expanded clone.

15 TRBJ2-6 NA TRBV18 NA TGTGCCAGCTCGCGAGACAGCTCTGGGGCCAACGTCCTGACTTTC CASSRDSSGANVLTF
14 TRBJ2-7 many TRBV20-1 TRBD2 TGCAGTGCTAGGGTTCTAGCGGGCTCCTACGAGCAGTACTTC CSARVLAGSYEQYF
15 TRBJ2-1 NA TRBV19 TRBD1 TGTGCCAGTAGTACCCGGGACAGGGCAGGGAATGAGCAGTTCTTC CASSTRDRAGNEQFF
15 TRBJ2-1 NA TRBV19 TRBD2 TGTGCCAGTAGTATCCTAGCGGGAGAGTCGCATGAGCAGTTCTTC CASSILAGESHEQFF
17 TRBJ2-1 many TRBV4-3 TRBD1 TGCGCCAGCAGCCAAGACCCGGGACAGGGAGTGTACAATGAGCAGTTCTTC CASSQDPGQGVYNEQFF
14 TRBJ1-1 NA TRBV2 NA TGTGCCAGCAGTGATTGGAGGCAGAACACTGAAGCTTTCTTT CASSDWRQNTEAFF
15 TRBJ1-1 many TRBV3-1 NA TGTGCCAGCAGCCAAGTCGGGGTCGTGAACACTGAAGCTTTCTTT CASSQVGVVNTEAFF
15 TRBJ2-2 NA TRBV2 NA TGTGCCAGCAGTGACCGAGGGCCAGTCACCGGGGAGCTGTTTTTT CASSDRGPVTGELFF
13 TRBJ2-1 many TRBV28 NA TGTGCCAGCAGTTTACCCTCTCTCAATGAGCAGTTCTTC CASSLPSLNEQFF
13 TRBJ2-1 many TRBV11-2 NA TGTGCCAGCAGCTCGTACATAGCGGATGAGCAGTTCTTC CASSSYIADEQFF
18 TRBJ2-5 few TRBV2 TRBD2 TGTGCCAGCAGTGAAGGGGGACTAGCGGGGGGCTACCAAGAGACCCAGTACTTC CASSEGGLAGGYQETQYF
12 TRBJ2-3 NA TRBV30 NA TGTGCCTGGAGCCCAATCCTTAATACGCAGTATTTT CAWSPILNTQYF
13 TRBJ2-3 many TRBV10-1 NA TGCGCCAGCAGTGGTGAATTCGCAGATACGCAGTATTTT CASSGEFADTQYF
12 TRBJ2-3 few TRBV30 TRBD2 TGTGCCTGGGCGGGAGCCACAGATACGCAGTATTTT CAWAGATDTQYF
15 TRBJ2-1 few TRBV5-1 NA TGCGCCAGCAGCCTGCCGGGACAGCCAACTAGCGAGCAGTTCTTC CASSLPGQPTSEQFF
15 TRBJ2-1 many TRBV7-3 NA TGTGCCAGCAGCACGGGACCGATAGCCTACAATGAGCAGTTCTTC CASSTGPIAYNEQFF
16 TRBJ2-1 few TRBV4-1 NA TGCGCCAGCAGCCAAGAGTGGCAGGGTAGCTACAATGAGCAGTTCTTC CASSQEWQGSYNEQFF
15 TRBJ2-1 NA TRBV14 NA TGTGCCAGCAGCCAAGACACTCTAACTAGCAAGGGGCAGTTCTTC CASSQDTLTSKGQFF
14 TRBJ2-2 NA TRBV10-3 TRBD2 TGTGCCAGCGAGAGCGGGAGGCCTGGTGGGGAGCTGTTTTTT CASESGRPGGELFF
15 TRBJ1-2 many TRBV6-5 NA TGTGCCAGCAGTTTTGACAGTTCCAATAACTATGGCTACACCTTC CASSFDSSNNYGYTF
14 TRBJ1-1 NA TRBV4-3 NA TGCGCCAGCAGCCAACCAAATATGGGGACTGAAGCTTTCTTT CASSQPNMGTEAFF
18 TRBJ2-7 many TRBV6-5 TRBD2 TGTGCCAGCAGTTACCTGGAGGGGGGCGGGAGGGCAACCTACGAGCAGTACTTC CASSYLEGGGRATYEQYF
12 TRBJ1-1 few TRBV20-1 NA TGCAGTGCTGCAGGGACCCGAAGTGAAGCTTTCTTT CSAAGTRSEAFF
15 TRBJ2-1 many TRBV18 NA TGTGCCAGCTCACCATCGGCAGGGACCTACAATGAGCAGTTCTTC CASSPSAGTYNEQFF
16 TRBJ2-3 many TRBV6-1 TRBD1 TGTGCCAGCAGCCCATCCGGGACAGGGGGCGCAGATACGCAGTATTTT CASSPSGTGGADTQYF
14 TRBJ1-3 NA TRBV7-2 NA TGTGCCAGCAGCTTAGCACAGAGCGGAAACACCATATATTTT CASSLAQSGNTIYF
11 TRBJ2-5 once TRBV30 NA TGTGCCTGGAGTGTACGCGTTCTGGGAGACTTC CAWSVRVLGDF
13 TRBJ1-2 once TRBV4-1 NA TGCGCCAGCAGCCAAGACGGGGGACTAGGCTACACCTTC CASSQDGGLGYTF
13 TRBJ2-3 few TRBV19 NA TGTGCCAGTAGTCCGCGGGCAACAGATACGCAGTATTTT CASSPRATDTQYF
12 TRBJ1-2 many TRBV28 NA TGTGCCAGCAGTTTCGTGCTTGCGAGCTACACCTTC CASSFVLASYTF
15 TRBJ2-1 many TRBV7-3 TRBD2 TGTGCCAGCAGCTTAAGGGGTAGCGGGAACGATGAGCAGTTCTTC CASSLRGSGNDEQFF
15 TRBJ2-5 NA TRBV5-6 NA TGTGCCAGCAGCTCCCCAGGGGCACTTCAAGAGACCCAGTACTTC CASSSPGALQETQYF
18 TRBJ2-1 many TRBV10-3 TRBD2 TGTGCCATCAGTGCTGCTATAGCGGGAGTTGGCCACTGGAATGAGCAGTTCTTC CAISAAIAGVGHWNEQFF